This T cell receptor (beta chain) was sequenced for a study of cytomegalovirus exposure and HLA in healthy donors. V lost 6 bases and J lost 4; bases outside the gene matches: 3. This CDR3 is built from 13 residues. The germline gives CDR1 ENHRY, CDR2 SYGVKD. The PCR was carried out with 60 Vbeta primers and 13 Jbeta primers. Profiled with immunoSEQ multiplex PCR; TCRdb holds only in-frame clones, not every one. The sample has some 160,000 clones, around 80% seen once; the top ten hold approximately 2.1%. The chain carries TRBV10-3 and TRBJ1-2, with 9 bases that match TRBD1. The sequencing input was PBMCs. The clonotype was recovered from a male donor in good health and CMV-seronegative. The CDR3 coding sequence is TGTGCCATCAGGGCGGACAGGGGCTATGGCTACACCTTC. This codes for CAIRADRGYGYTF.